The 28 T cell receptor beta chains listed next were all sequenced from one sample in a study of blood T cell repertoires in COVID-19. Some clones are missing from TCRdb's copy, which holds only in-frame ones; the method was immunoSEQ multiplex PCR. The sample lists about 160,000 clones, just under 95% occurring once. The sequenced sample consisted of peripheral blood. The receptors shown here come from a woman aged 45-60 years with acute or convalescent COVID-19.

The chain is built from TRBV4-1 and TRBJ1-2, with TRBD1 matching over 9 bases. CDR1 MGHRA and CDR2 YSYEKL come from the germline V gene. Trimming cost V 3 bases and J 8 bases; bases outside gene matches: 7. The CDR3 sequence is 14 residues long. For the CDR3, the DNA is TGCGCCAGCAGCCAGGACAGGGGAATTGACGGCTACACCTTC. Translating it yields CASSQDRGIDGYTF.

The chain recombines TRBV4-3 with TRBJ2-1; D might be TRBD1 (5 bases). In germline, CDR1 is LGHNA, CDR2 YSLEER. The V end was cut by 4 bases, the J end by 3 bases, with 7 bases between. The length of the CDR3 is 13 residues. The CDR3 spells CASSRDSYNEQFF. The CDR3, as DNA: TGCGCCAGCAGCCGCGACAGCTACAATGAGCAGTTCTTC.

At least ten counts were recorded for this clone. The sample contains more than one DNA sequence encoding this CDR3. The chain recombines TRBV30 with TRBJ2-7; 7 bases match TRBD2. V gave up 2 bases and J gave up 7 bases; unmatched junction bases: 2. The CDR3 contains 11 residues. Germline assignment: CDR1 GTSNPN and CDR2 SVGIG (reference sequence). CDR3 residues: CAWSWGGEQYF. For the CDR3, the DNA is TGTGCCTGGAGTTGGGGGGGTGAGCAGTACTTC.

V usage is TRBV3-1 (or the pseudogene TRBV3-2) and J usage is TRBJ1-2; D possibly corresponds to TRBD1 (5 bases). The CDR3 consists of 13 residues. In germline, CDR1 is LGHDT, CDR2 YNNKEL (reference sequence). V shed 4 bases and J shed 6 bases, with 12 bases lying between them. The CDR3 protein is CASSPVGGDGYTF. The CDR3 DNA follows: TGTGCCAGCAGCCCGGTCGGGGGGGATGGCTACACCTTC.

This sequence joins TRBV19 and TRBJ2-6, with a weak D call TRBD1 (6 bases). Trimming left V 8 bases short and J 0 bases short, with 17 bases between. The CDR3 is 17 residues long. Germline CDR1 reads LNHDA; CDR2 reads SQIVND (reference sequence). The DNA for the CDR3 is TGTGCCAGTTCCCAAGACAGGCCAATCTCTGGGGCCAACGTCCTGACTTTC. This gives the protein CASSQDRPISGANVLTF. The whole variable domain, remainder taken from reference TRBV19 and TRBJ2-6, is DGGITQSPKYLFRKEGQNVTLSCEQNLNHDAMYWYRQDPGQGLRLIYYSQIVNDFQKGDIAEGYSVSREKKESFPLTVTSAQKNPTAFYLCASSQDRPISGANVLTFGAGSRLTVL.

The chain joins TRBV5-6 to TRBJ1-5; the match to TRBD1 covers 10 bases. V shed 4 bases, J shed 3 bases, and the junction held 4 bases outside the gene matches. CDR3 length: 15 residues. The germline V gene has CDR1 SGHDT and CDR2 YYEEEE. The CDR3 reads CASSPGTGDNQPQHF. DNA of the CDR3: TGTGCCAGCAGCCCCGGGACAGGGGACAATCAGCCCCAGCATTTT. The full variable domain, rest sourced from reference TRBV5-6 and TRBJ1-5, is DAGVTQSPTHLIKTRGQQVTLRCSPKSGHDTVSWYQQALGQGPQFIFQYYEEEERQRGNFPDRFSGHQFPNYSSELNVNALLLGDSALYLCASSPGTGDNQPQHFGDGTRLSIL.

The chain employs TRBV5-1 and TRBJ2-7; 7 bases are shared with TRBD1. V lost 0 bases, J lost 4 bases, and 1 base stayed unmatched. The CDR3 spans 13 residues. Germline V gene lookup returns CDR1 SGHRS and CDR2 YFSETQ. The CDR3 region is CASSLDRGYEQYF. In nucleotides, the CDR3 is TGCGCCAGCAGCTTGGACAGGGGATACGAGCAGTACTTC.

The chain has TRBV3-1 (or the pseudogene TRBV3-2) and TRBJ2-3, with 8 bases that match TRBD2. V lost 4 bases, J lost 6 bases, and 9 bases stayed unmatched. CDR1 and CDR2 from the germline V gene are LGHDT and YNNKEL (reference sequence). The CDR3 totals 15 residues. CDR3 residues: CASSPGGGLGDTQYF. CDR3 nucleotides: TGTGCCAGCAGCCCCGGGGGGGGGCTCGGGGATACGCAGTATTTT.

This rearrangement joins TRBV10-2 to TRBJ2-3; TRBD1 might be the D (6 bases). V was pared by 3 bases and J by 7 bases, with 11 bases between. This CDR3 comprises 13 residues. The germline V gene has CDR1 WSHSY and CDR2 SAAADI. CDR3 residues: CASSDYREYTQYF. Written as DNA, the CDR3 is TGCGCCAGCAGTGACTACAGGGAATATACGCAGTATTTT.

The gene calls are TRBV7-3 and TRBJ2-1; 7 nucleotides agree with TRBD2. Germline assignment: CDR1 SGHTA and CDR2 FQGTGA. The length of the CDR3 is 13 residues. With V trimmed by 4 bases and J by 5 bases, 2 bases remained unmatched. This CDR3 reads CASSWGTNNEQFF. Written as DNA, the CDR3 is TGTGCCAGCAGCTGGGGGACTAACAATGAGCAGTTCTTC. Combining the CDR3 with reference TRBV7-3 and TRBJ2-1 gives the whole variable domain GAGVSQTPSNKVTEKGKYVELRCDPISGHTALYWYRQSLGQGPEFLIYFQGTGAADDSGLPNDRFFAVRPEGSVSTLKIQRTERGDSAVYLCASSWGTNNEQFFGPGTRLTVL.

The chain couples TRBV2 to TRBJ2-7; TRBD1 matches at 10 bases. The CDR3 consists of 15 residues. Germline values: CDR1 SNHLY, CDR2 FYNNEI. V gave up 6 bases and J gave up 4 bases; unmatched junction bases: 9. CDR3 bases: TGTGCCAGCAGCCCCCGGACAGGGGGAAAGTACGAGCAGTACTTC. Translated, it gives CASSPRTGGKYEQYF. Together with reference TRBV2 and TRBJ2-7, the CDR3 gives the full variable domain: EPEVTQTPSHQVTQMGQEVILRCVPISNHLYFYWYRQILGQKVEFLVSFYNNEISEKSEIFDDQFSVERPDGSNFTLKIRSTKLEDSAMYFCASSPRTGGKYEQYFGPGTRLTVT.

V and J are TRBV7-6 and TRBJ2-1; 9 bases are a match to TRBD1. The V gene end was trimmed by 5 bases and the J gene end by 2 bases; junction bases not matched to a gene: 10. The CDR3 covers 17 residues. The V gene's germline CDR1 is SGHVS and CDR2 FNYEAQ. For the CDR3, the DNA is TGTGCCAGCAGCCCCAGACAGGGGGGTCGCCCCTACAATGAGCAGTTCTTC. It is translated as CASSPRQGGRPYNEQFF.

This rearrangement joins TRBV10-2 to TRBJ2-3; D may be TRBD2 (7 bases). With 10 bases removed from V and 0 bases from J, the gap between germline ends came to 17 bases. Germline V gives CDR1 WSHSY, CDR2 SAAADI. The CDR3 is made up of 15 amino acids. The CDR3 loop reads CATYGGRASTDTQYF. CDR3 bases: TGCGCCACATACGGGGGGCGTGCTAGCACAGATACGCAGTATTTT.

The chain carries TRBV7-2 and TRBJ1-6; TRBD1 might be the D (6 bases). Looked up from germline, CDR1 is SGHTA and CDR2 is FQGNSA. The CDR3 runs 16 residues. V was trimmed by 2 bases and J by 10 bases, leaving 18 bases between them. CDR3 sequence (DNA): TGTGCCAGCAGCTTAAGTCCCCCGAGACAGGACTCACCCCTCCACTTT. Protein: CASSLSPPRQDSPLHF.

The rearrangement links TRBV7-2 to TRBJ2-5; possibly TRBD2 for D (6 bases). The CDR3 extends over 13 amino acids. The V and J ends lost 4 bases and 1 base respectively, with 7 bases between them. Germline V gene sequence: CDR1 SGHTA, CDR2 FQGNSA. CDR3 sequence: CASSSGSQETQYF. As DNA, the CDR3 is TGTGCCAGCAGCTCCGGGAGCCAAGAGACCCAGTACTTC. Full variable domain (remainder filled in from reference TRBV7-2 and TRBJ2-5): GAGVSQSPSNKVTEKGKDVELRCDPISGHTALYWYRQSLGQGLEFLIYFQGNSAPDKSGLPSDRFSAERTGGSVSTLTIQRTQQEDSAVYLCASSSGSQETQYFGPGTRLLVL.

The chain uses TRBV15 and TRBJ2-3; 11 nucleotides match TRBD2. Germline values: CDR1 LNHNV, CDR2 YYDKDF (reference sequence). J gave up 5 bases and V 0 bases, and 13 bases lay outside the gene matches. The CDR3 covers 19 residues. As DNA, the CDR3 is TGTGCCACCAGCAGAGAGGGGGGGACTAGCGGTAACCAAGGAGATACGCAGTATTTT. It is translated as CATSREGGTSGNQGDTQYF.

CDR3 nucleotide sequence: TGTGCCAGCAGTTCACAGGGCCTCGAGCAGTACTTC. Translated: CASSSQGLEQYF. This chain uses TRBV28 with TRBJ2-7, with D possibly TRBD1 on 6 matching bases. The CDR3 runs to 12 residues. Germline-derived CDR1 and CDR2 are MDHEN and SYDVKM. Between the trimmed V and J ends, which lost 4 bases and 6 bases, there was a span of 10 bases.

The V call is TRBV2, the J call TRBJ2-7; 7 nucleotides align to TRBD2. Germline V gene lookup returns CDR1 SNHLY and CDR2 FYNNEI. The CDR3 length is 12 residues. V dropped 8 bases and J dropped 1; count of bases not matched to a gene: 2. CDR3 sequence reads: CASRGESYEQYF. The CDR3 coding sequence is TGTGCCAGCCGGGGGGAGTCCTACGAGCAGTACTTC.

The chain couples TRBV16 to TRBJ1-1; 11 nucleotides line up with TRBD1. The CDR3 loop spans 17 amino acids. Germline V gives CDR1 KGHSY, CDR2 FQNENV. The junction had 8 bases not matched to a gene; V was cut back by 4 bases and J by 1 base. CDR3 loop: CASSRPGTGGQNTEAFF. In nucleotides, the CDR3 is TGTGCCAGCAGCCGACCCGGGACAGGGGGGCAGAACACTGAAGCTTTCTTT.

This chain joins TRBV7-9 and TRBJ1-3, with TRBD1 as a possible D gene (5 bases). The CDR3 loop spans 14 amino acids. The germline gives CDR1 SEHNR, CDR2 FQNEAQ (reference sequence). The ends were cut back, 8 bases at V and 0 bases at J, with 11 bases in the middle. CDR3 coding DNA: TGTGCCAGCCAAGGCGGGGGCTCTGGAAACACCATATATTTT. Residues: CASQGGGSGNTIYF.

V usage is TRBV2 and J usage is TRBJ2-3, with TRBD1 matching over 8 bases. Trimming cost V 4 bases and J 3 bases; bases outside gene matches: 3. Germline loops: CDR1 SNHLY, CDR2 FYNNEI. This CDR3 contains 14 residues. The CDR3 DNA is TGTGCCAGCAGTGTTACAGGGGGAACAGATACGCAGTATTTT. Translation: CASSVTGGTDTQYF.

V gene TRBV10-2 combines with J gene TRBJ1-5; the match to TRBD1 covers 7 bases. Germline V gene sequence: CDR1 WSHSY, CDR2 SAAADI. V gave up 5 bases and J gave up 3 bases; unmatched junction bases: 7. This CDR3 is 15 amino acids long. DNA for the CDR3: TGCGCCAGCAGTCCCGCGGACAGGATCAATCAGCCCCAGCATTTT. Translating gives CASSPADRINQPQHF.

CDR3 amino acids: CAIKPGQGDTEAFF. The CDR3 coding sequence is TGTGCCATTAAACCGGGACAGGGGGATACTGAAGCTTTCTTT. The chain employs TRBV24-1 and TRBJ1-1, with 11 bases lining up with TRBD1. The CDR3 runs to 14 residues. Trimming took 11 bases from V and 5 from J; bases not matched to a gene: 9. Germline CDR1 and CDR2: KGHDR and SFDVKD.

The CDR3 DNA reads TGTGCCAGCAGTTTATCACAGGGGACCGAGCAGTACTTC. It codes for CASSLSQGTEQYF. The chain links TRBV27 to TRBJ2-7; 7 bases are a match to TRBD1. The CDR3 sequence is 13 residues long. With V trimmed by 0 bases and J by 6 bases, 2 bases remained unmatched. The germline V gene has CDR1 MNHEY and CDR2 SMNVEV (reference sequence).

CDR3 in amino acids: CASSLPLGRGELFF. The CDR3 DNA reads TGTGCCAGCAGTTTACCCCTTGGGAGGGGGGAGCTGTTTTTT. The chain couples TRBV28 to TRBJ2-2; a possible D gene is TRBD2 (6 bases). The CDR3 totals 14 residues. The germline V and J ends were trimmed by 2 bases and 8 bases, with 12 bases remaining between them. CDR1 and CDR2 (germline): MDHEN, SYDVKM.

V usage is TRBV7-3 and J usage is TRBJ2-3; TRBD2 matches at 9 bases. CDR3 length: 15 amino acids. V was clipped by 5 bases and J by 3 bases; unmatched bases: 6. Germline V gene data show CDR1 as SGHTA and CDR2 as FQGTGA. The chain's CDR3 is CASSPTGLATDTQYF. CDR3 bases: TGTGCCAGCAGCCCGACTGGACTAGCGACAGATACGCAGTATTTT.

The chain combines TRBV30 with TRBJ2-7; tentative D call: TRBD1 (6 bases). V dropped 4 bases and J dropped 6 bases, with 13 bases sitting between them. Germline-derived CDR1 and CDR2 are GTSNPN and SVGIG (reference sequence). CDR3 size: 12 residues. The CDR3 is CAWTLGAGEQYF. In DNA, the CDR3 is TGTGCCTGGACTCTGGGGGCAGGCGAGCAGTACTTC.

The gene calls are TRBV6-5 and TRBJ2-2, with D uncertain. Deletions cut 7 bases from V and 0 bases from J, with 12 bases between. CDR1 and CDR2 (germline): MNHEY, SVGAGI. The CDR3 runs to 15 residues. The CDR3 here is CASTQWQANTGELFF. The CDR3, as DNA: TGTGCCAGCACTCAATGGCAGGCGAACACCGGGGAGCTGTTTTTT.